A selection of T cell receptor beta chains follows, all from one sample in a study of vaccination and CD4 T cells after COVID-19. Using its own MiXCR run on the PCR reads, TCRdb lists one record per CDR3 protein. The sample records roughly 15,000 distinct CDR3 sequences, 50% to 65% being singletons. Antigen specificity for these receptors is unknown. The specimen sequenced was CD4+ T cells from blood, cultured in vitro. The receptors come from a human donor who had recovered from COVID-19. Each CDR3 is given with its conserved first and last residue. D genes are given only for firm matches. Clone size appears in some rows only: once, few, many, or a class for an expanded clone.

size	V	D	J	DNA	CDR3
few	TRBV28	TRBD2	TRBJ2-1	TGTGCCAGCACATGGACTAGCGGGAGCGTTGAGCAGTTCTTC	CASTWTSGSVEQFF
few	TRBV2	NA	TRBJ2-7	TGTGCCAGCACGGGGGCGGCAGGGACATCCTACGAGCAGTACTTC	CASTGAAGTSYEQYF
few	TRBV6-1	TRBD1	TRBJ2-7	TGTGCCAGCAGTGAAACCGAGACAGGGTCCTACGAGCAGTACTTC	CASSETETGSYEQYF
NA	TRBV18	NA	TRBJ1-4	TGTGCCAGCTCACAGGGACTAAATGAAAAACTGTTTTTT	CASSQGLNEKLFF
NA	TRBV4-1	NA	TRBJ2-5	TGCGCCAGCAGCCAAGATTCCGCGACAGGAGGGACCCAGTACTTC	CASSQDSATGGTQYF
few	TRBV7-9	NA	TRBJ1-2	TGTGCCAGCACCCCTACAGGGAACTATGGCTACACCTTC	CASTPTGNYGYTF
few	TRBV6-5	NA	TRBJ1-5	TGTGCCAGCAGTTACGATTCAGGGAGGAAACAGCCCCAGCATTTT	CASSYDSGRKQPQHF
few	TRBV6-2/TRBV6-3	TRBD1	TRBJ1-5	TGTGCCAGCAGTTGGACAGGCGACAATCAGCCCCAGCATTTT	CASSWTGDNQPQHF
NA	TRBV6-1	NA	TRBJ1-5	TGTGCCAGCAGTGAAGCCGGTCAGCCCCAGCATTTT	CASSEAGQPQHF
NA	TRBV6-1	TRBD1	TRBJ2-7	TGTGCCAGCAGTCAAACCGGGACAGGTCACTACGAGCAGTACTTC	CASSQTGTGHYEQYF
NA	TRBV6-1	NA	TRBJ1-2	TGTGCCAGCATCTCAGAAATCTATGGCTACACCTTC	CASISEIYGYTF
NA	TRBV27	NA	TRBJ2-1	TGTGCCAGCAGTTTAAGAGGGAGTGCTTTCGGAACGGGTGAGCAGTTCTTC	CASSLRGSAFGTGEQFF
NA	TRBV20-1	NA	TRBJ1-6	TGCAGTGCTAGAGAATCCGGGGCGAGCTCCTATAATTCACCCCTCCACTTT	CSARESGASSYNSPLHF
NA	TRBV20-1	NA	TRBJ2-7	TGCAGTGCTAGAGTTGATGAACCCGGCTACGAGCAGTACTTC	CSARVDEPGYEQYF
few	TRBV7-9	NA	TRBJ2-7	TGTGCCACGTCGTTGGGGGCGAATGAGCAGTACTTC	CATSLGANEQYF
NA	TRBV29-1	NA	TRBJ2-3	TGCAGCGTTGAAATGCCACCATACACAGATACGCAGTATTTT	CSVEMPPYTDTQYF
NA	TRBV27	TRBD1	TRBJ1-1	TGTGCCAGCAGTCCGGCGAGGGGCAGGGGGCACACTGAAGCTTTCTTT	CASSPARGRGHTEAFF
few	TRBV6-1	NA	TRBJ1-5	TGTGCCAGCACTTCACACGGAGGAGGTAATCAGCCCCAGCATTTT	CASTSHGGGNQPQHF
NA	TRBV20-1	TRBD2	TRBJ2-5	TGCAGTGCTACGGGACTAGCGGGAGTTTTGCAAGAGACCCAGTACTTC	CSATGLAGVLQETQYF
NA	TRBV20-1	NA	TRBJ1-5	TGCAGTGCTAGTGCGCACGGCGATCAGCCCCAGCATTTT	CSASAHGDQPQHF
NA	TRBV20-1	TRBD2	TRBJ2-1	TGCAGTGCTAGATCTTTCGGGACTAACAGCTATGAGCAGTTCTTC	CSARSFGTNSYEQFF
NA	TRBV19	NA	TRBJ2-3	TGTGCCAGTAGTATATCTGATACGCAGTATTTT	CASSISDTQYF
NA	TRBV20-1	TRBD2	TRBJ2-1	TGCAGTGCCAGACTAGCGGGGAACTACAATGAGCAGTTCTTC	CSARLAGNYNEQFF
few	TRBV7-2	TRBD2	TRBJ2-7	TGTGCCAGCAGCTTATTAGCGGGACTGACCTACGAGCAGTACTTC	CASSLLAGLTYEQYF
few	TRBV28	NA	TRBJ2-2	TGTGCCAGCAGTTCCGGCTTCGGGGAGCTGTTTTTT	CASSSGFGELFF
once	TRBV7-6	TRBD2	TRBJ2-2	TGTGCCAGCAGCCTCCCCCCGACTAGCGGGAGTCGAACGACCGGGGAGCTGTTTTTT	CASSLPPTSGSRTTGELFF
NA	TRBV7-6	NA	TRBJ2-7	TGTGCCAGCAGCCCGATCACGGGTAAGGGATACGAGCAGTACTTC	CASSPITGKGYEQYF
NA	TRBV20-1	TRBD1	TRBJ1-2	TGCAGTGCTACCTTTACGACAGGGGACTATGGCTACACCTTC	CSATFTTGDYGYTF
few	TRBV27	NA	TRBJ2-5	TGTGCCAGCAGTAGCAGGGGAGAGACCCAGTACTTC	CASSSRGETQYF
once	TRBV7-9	NA	TRBJ2-1	TGTGCCAGCAGCCCTCGTGTCTCCTACAATGAGCAGTTCTTC	CASSPRVSYNEQFF
NA	TRBV30	TRBD1	TRBJ2-7	TGTGCCTGGAGTACCGGGACAGATAGCTCCTACGAGCAGTACTTC	CAWSTGTDSSYEQYF
NA	TRBV7-8	TRBD1	TRBJ1-4	TGTGCCAGCAGCCCAGGGGACAGGACGAATGAAAAACTGTTTTTT	CASSPGDRTNEKLFF
few	TRBV12-3/TRBV12-4	NA	TRBJ2-5	TGTGCCAGCAGTTTAGCCGGGACACTACAAGAGACCCAGTACTTC	CASSLAGTLQETQYF
once	TRBV19	TRBD2	TRBJ2-7	TGTGCCAGTAGTATCTTATTGGCGGGAGGTGGCTACGAGCAGTACTTC	CASSILLAGGGYEQYF
NA	TRBV5-1	NA	TRBJ1-2	TGCGCCAGCAGCTTGCGGCCTGGCCACTATGGCTACACCTTC	CASSLRPGHYGYTF
few	TRBV19	NA	TRBJ1-6	TGTGCCAGTAGTATGGGGATCTCCTATAATTCACCCCTCCACTTT	CASSMGISYNSPLHF
NA	TRBV30	NA	TRBJ2-5	TGTGCCTGGAGTGAGGGATTACACAGGGAAGAGACCCAGTACTTC	CAWSEGLHREETQYF
NA	TRBV7-8	TRBD1	TRBJ1-5	TGTGCCAGCAGCTGGGACAGGATTCAGCCCCAGCATTTT	CASSWDRIQPQHF
NA	TRBV6-5	NA	TRBJ1-2	TGTGCCAGCAGTTACGGCAGGGCCGGTGGCTACACCTTC	CASSYGRAGGYTF
large	TRBV30	NA	TRBJ2-5	TGTGCCTGGAACTTGGCGTACCAAGAGACCCAGTACTTC	CAWNLAYQETQYF
NA	TRBV2	NA	TRBJ1-1	TGTGCCAGCAGTCCCTTGGCCGGGGGAAACACTGAAGCTTTCTTT	CASSPLAGGNTEAFF
few	TRBV4-2	NA	TRBJ2-6	TGTGCCAGCAGCCAAGAGGCGGCCCAAGCGTCCGGGGCCAACGTCCTGACTTTC	CASSQEAAQASGANVLTF
few	TRBV20-1	NA	TRBJ2-3	TGCAGTGCTAAGGAGGGCGCGAGAGATACGCAGTATTTT	CSAKEGARDTQYF
NA	TRBV24-1	NA	TRBJ2-1	TGTGCCACCAGTGATCCCAACAGGGTCTACAATGAGCAGTTCTTC	CATSDPNRVYNEQFF
NA	TRBV6-1	TRBD1	TRBJ1-6	TGTGCCAGCAGGCTCCGGGACAGACGGAATTCACCCCTCCACTTT	CASRLRDRRNSPLHF
few	TRBV6-2/TRBV6-3	NA	TRBJ2-7	TGTGCCAGTTTGGGACACTCCTACGAGCAGTACTTC	CASLGHSYEQYF
few	TRBV7-2	NA	TRBJ1-2	TGTGCCAGCAGCTTAGTTTCCCAGTTACCTGGCTACACCTTC	CASSLVSQLPGYTF
NA	TRBV20-1	NA	TRBJ2-7	TGCAGTGCCAATAGGGATGGCTACGAGCAGTACTTC	CSANRDGYEQYF
NA	TRBV7-2	NA	TRBJ2-7	TGTGCCAGCAGCGAGATAGAATCAGACGGGTTCTACGAGCAGTACTTC	CASSEIESDGFYEQYF
NA	TRBV5-4	TRBD2	TRBJ2-5	TGTGCCAGCAGCGACGGACTAGCGGGAGGGCCGACGGGGGAGACCCAGTACTTC	CASSDGLAGGPTGETQYF
NA	TRBV7-6	TRBD1	TRBJ2-4	TGTGCCAGCAGCTTAGGGACAGGGGTTAACATTCAGTACTTC	CASSLGTGVNIQYF
NA	TRBV7-2	TRBD1	TRBJ1-2	TGTGCCAGCAGCGCACCGGGACAGGGAAAGGATGGCTACACCTTC	CASSAPGQGKDGYTF
few	TRBV19	TRBD1	TRBJ1-1	TGTGCCAGTAGTGACAGGGCTAGAACTGAAGCTTTCTTT	CASSDRARTEAFF
NA	TRBV5-5	NA	TRBJ2-5	TGTGCCAGCAGCAAACGGAGGTACCAAGAGACCCAGTACTTC	CASSKRRYQETQYF
NA	TRBV6-2/TRBV6-3	NA	TRBJ2-3	TGTGCCAGCAGCCGCGGACGGGAAAGCACAGATACGCAGTATTTT	CASSRGRESTDTQYF
NA	TRBV20-1	TRBD1	TRBJ1-6	TGCAGTGCTAGGACAGGGAGAATTTATTCACCCCTCCACTTT	CSARTGRIYSPLHF
NA	TRBV5-6	NA	TRBJ1-5	TGTGCCAGCAGCTTGGGTCATACGGGACAGCCCCAGCATTTT	CASSLGHTGQPQHF
large	TRBV27	TRBD2	TRBJ2-2	TGTGCCAGCAGTCCGCTTAGCGGGAGATTCGACACCGGGGAGCTGTTTTTT	CASSPLSGRFDTGELFF